These 7 T cell receptor beta chains share one sample of origin, sequenced in a study of T-cell memory formation after mild COVID-19. TCRdb reanalysed the 5' RACE reads using MiXCR and keeps one entry per CDR3 protein. The table includes about 340,000 distinct CDR3 sequences, roughly 15% detected once. The sample consisted of PBMCs or a T cell subset sorted from them (not recorded which). The receptors stem from a man in his late teens or twenties who had mild COVID-19 (a few samples of this study predate the infection). Cell type and time point are not known.

The V and J genes are TRBV7-2 and TRBJ2-1; D unclear. This CDR3 has 16 residues. V was shortened by 4 bases and J by 8 bases, with 21 bases between the two germline ends. Germline V gene data show CDR1 as SGHTA and CDR2 as FQGNSA. The CDR3 DNA is TGTGCCAGCAGCTCTATCTATCCCCCTTCTATTGATGAGCAGTTCTTC. As protein: CASSSIYPPSIDEQFF.

CDR3 sequence (DNA): TGTGCCAGCAAGGGGGGGTGGAGCCACAATGAGCAGTTCTTC. Its protein is CASKGGWSHNEQFF. This chain joins TRBV11-2 and TRBJ2-1; possibly TRBD2 for D (7 bases). This CDR3 region has 14 residues. Trimming stripped 7 bases from V and 5 bases from J, with 15 bases between. Germline V gene data show CDR1 as SGHAT and CDR2 as FQNNGV.

This clonotype turned up a few times. The J gene is TRBJ2-1, the V gene TRBV6-5, with D tentatively TRBD2 (6 bases). Germline V lookup: CDR1 MNHEY, CDR2 SVGAGI. V lost 2 bases to trimming and J lost 7 bases, with 18 bases between them. The CDR3 runs to 16 residues. As DNA, the CDR3 is TGTGCCAGCAGTTACCCCCGGGGCCGGAGGGCTAATGAGCAGTTCTTC. As protein: CASSYPRGRRANEQFF.

This clonotype was counted between two and nine times. The chain is built from TRBV7-3 and TRBJ2-2, with D uncertain. Germline CDR1 and CDR2: SGHTA and FQGTGA. Trimming removed 2 bases at V and 2 bases at J, with 6 bases between. This CDR3 comprises 14 residues. CDR3 region: CASSLVHNTGELFF. The DNA of the CDR3 is TGTGCCAGCAGCTTAGTGCATAACACCGGGGAGCTGTTTTTT.

The chain links TRBV5-6 to TRBJ2-7; D could derive from TRBD1 or TRBD2 (5 bases each). V gave up 2 bases and J gave up 4 bases, with 7 bases separating them. Germline V gene sequence: CDR1 SGHDT, CDR2 YYEEEE. CDR3 size: 12 residues. The DNA for the CDR3 is TGTGCCAGCAGCTTATGGGGGTACGAGCAGTACGTC. This gives the protein CASSLWGYEQYV.

This clonotype was counted a few times. The gene calls are TRBV7-2 and TRBJ2-6; D unresolved. This CDR3 has 17 residues. Looked up from germline, CDR1 is SGHTA and CDR2 is FQGNSA. Trimming cost V 5 bases and J 0 bases, with 14 bases left between them. The CDR3 sequence is CASSRSGSLSGANVLTF. In DNA form, the CDR3 reads TGTGCCAGCAGCCGCTCGGGCTCCCTCTCTGGGGCCAACGTCCTGACTTTC. Full variable domain (rest looked up from reference TRBV7-2 and TRBJ2-6): GAGVSQSPSNKVTEKGKDVELRCDPISGHTALYWYRQSLGQGLEFLIYFQGNSAPDKSGLPSDRFSAERTGGSVSTLTIQRTQQEDSAVYLCASSRSGSLSGANVLTFGAGSRLTVL.

Only a few counts were recorded for this clonotype. The chain recombines TRBV27 with TRBJ1-5; D is undetermined. CDR3 size: 13 residues. Per the germline V gene, CDR1 is MNHEY and CDR2 is SMNVEV (reference sequence). Trimming shortened V by 5 bases and J by 4 bases, and 9 bases separated the two germline ends. CDR3 protein: CASSPKLNQPQHF. The CDR3, as DNA: TGTGCCAGCAGTCCAAAACTAAATCAGCCCCAGCATTTT.